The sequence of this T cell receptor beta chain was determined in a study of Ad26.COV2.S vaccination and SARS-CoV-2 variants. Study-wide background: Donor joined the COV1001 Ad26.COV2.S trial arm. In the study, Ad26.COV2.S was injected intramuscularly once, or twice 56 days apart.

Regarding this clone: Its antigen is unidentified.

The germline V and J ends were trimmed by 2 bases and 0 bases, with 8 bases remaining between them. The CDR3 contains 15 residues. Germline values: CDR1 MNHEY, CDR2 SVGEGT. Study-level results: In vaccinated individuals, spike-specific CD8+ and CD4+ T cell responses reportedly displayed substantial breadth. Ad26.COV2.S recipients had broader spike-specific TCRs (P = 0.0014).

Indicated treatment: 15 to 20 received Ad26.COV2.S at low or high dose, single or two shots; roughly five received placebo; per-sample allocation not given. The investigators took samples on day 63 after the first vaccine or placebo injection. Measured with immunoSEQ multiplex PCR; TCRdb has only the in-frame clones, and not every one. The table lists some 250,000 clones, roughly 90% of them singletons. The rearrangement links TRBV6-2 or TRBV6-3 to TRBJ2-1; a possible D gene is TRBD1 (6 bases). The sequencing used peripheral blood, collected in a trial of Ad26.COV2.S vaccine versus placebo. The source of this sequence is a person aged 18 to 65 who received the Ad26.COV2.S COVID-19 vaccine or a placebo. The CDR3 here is CASSYGQSSYNEQFF. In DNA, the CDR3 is TGTGCCAGCAGTTACGGACAGAGCTCCTACAATGAGCAGTTCTTC.